This T cell receptor (beta chain) was profiled in a study of vaccination and CD4 T cells after COVID-19. Looking at the study overall: Stimuli were overlapping spike peptide pools of SARS-CoV-2 and three common cold coronaviruses (HCoV-NL63, HCoV-OC43, HCoV-229E).

Treatment here: approximately nine-day PBMC culture with coronavirus spike peptide pools or control peptides (ViraFEST assay). The CDR3 has 16 amino acids. The germline V gene has CDR1 LNHNV and CDR2 YYDKDF (reference sequence). Trimming left V 0 bases short and J 8 bases short, with 16 bases between. This clonotype appeared a few times. The antigen is not known. Sequencing of DNA taken from cultured CD4+ T cells relied on the Oncomine TCR Beta short-read assay. MiXCR, applied by TCRdb to the PCR reads, yields one record per CDR3 protein. The sample consists of fewer than 20,000 distinct CDR3 sequences, about 42% of them appearing once.

The TCR originated in a human donor who received a COVID-19 vaccine. Here the sequenced sample was CD4+ T cells from blood, cultured in vitro, taken before SARS-CoV-2 vaccination. This chain uses TRBV15 with TRBJ1-4; tentatively, D is TRBD1 (5 bases). The CDR3 region is CATSREYQGAGEKLFF. As DNA, the CDR3 is TGTGCCACCAGCAGAGAATACCAGGGTGCAGGGGAAAAACTGTTTTTT.